Listed below are T cell receptor beta chains from one sample, sequenced in a study of technical replicates of blood from a few donors. Here immunoSEQ multiplex PCR was the method, and the copy in TCRdb shows in-frame clones only, minus some. Of about 85,000 clones in the sample, just under 95% were seen once. Sequenced input: T cells isolated from PBMCs. The receptors derive from a human donor in good health. Each CDR3 is given with its conserved first and last residue. D genes are given only for firm matches. A row's size may be missing; if present it is once, few, many or a size class.

D gene | clone size | J gene | V gene | CDR3 DNA | CDR3 protein
NA | NA | TRBJ1-5 | TRBV28 | TGTGCCAGCAGTTTTTCGGGTCTTGGGAGCAATCAGCCCCAGCATTTT | CASSFSGLGSNQPQHF
TRBD1 | NA | TRBJ2-7 | TRBV5-1 | TGCGCCAGCAGCAACGGACAGGGGAGTTACGAGCAGTACTTC | CASSNGQGSYEQYF
TRBD1 | NA | TRBJ1-1 | TRBV5-4 | TGTGCCAGCAGCCAGGGGGTGAACACTGAAGCTTTCTTT | CASSQGVNTEAFF
NA | NA | TRBJ2-3 | TRBV7-2 | TGTGCCAGCAGCTTACAAGCCAACCGGAGGGATACGCAGTATTTT | CASSLQANRRDTQYF
TRBD1 | few | TRBJ1-1 | TRBV18 | TGTGCCAGCTCACGACAGGGAGGGAACACTGAAGCTTTCTTT | CASSRQGGNTEAFF
TRBD1 | NA | TRBJ2-4 | TRBV6-1 | TGTGCCAGCAGTGAAGCCTACGTGACAGGGTCTACCAAAAACATTCAGTACTTC | CASSEAYVTGSTKNIQYF
NA | NA | TRBJ1-6 | TRBV7-9 | TGTGCCAGCAGCTCGAGGGTTGGTAATTCACCCCTCCACTTT | CASSSRVGNSPLHF
NA | NA | TRBJ2-5 | TRBV2 | TGTGCCAGCAGGACTAGTGGGGAGACCCAGTACTTC | CASRTSGETQYF
NA | NA | TRBJ1-2 | TRBV7-6 | TGTGCCAGCAGCTCGAGGGGGATCCACAGGGAATCCTATGGCTACACCTTC | CASSSRGIHRESYGYTF
NA | NA | TRBJ1-1 | TRBV5-1 | TGCGCCAGCAGCTTGGAAGCAGGGAACACTGAAGCTTTCTTT | CASSLEAGNTEAFF
TRBD2 | NA | TRBJ2-1 | TRBV7-9 | TGTGCCAGCAGCTTAAGACTAGCGGGAGCCTCGCTTGAGCAGTTCTTC | CASSLRLAGASLEQFF
NA | NA | TRBJ2-7 | TRBV2 | TGTGCCAGCAGTGTCTCCAGAACCTTCTTTGAGCAGTACTTC | CASSVSRTFFEQYF
TRBD2 | NA | TRBJ2-3 | TRBV30 | TGTGCCTGGGGCCAGGGACTAGTCCGAAGGACAGATACGCAGTATTTT | CAWGQGLVRRTDTQYF
NA | NA | TRBJ1-2 | TRBV7-9 | TGTGCCAGCAGCTCCGGGACTAACTATGGCTACACCTTC | CASSSGTNYGYTF
NA | NA | TRBJ1-4 | TRBV19 | TGTGCCAGTAGTCTTCCTGAAAAACTGTTTTTT | CASSLPEKLFF
NA | NA | TRBJ1-1 | TRBV19 | TGTGCCAGTAGTACGCAGGGCCTGAACACTGAAGCTTTCTTT | CASSTQGLNTEAFF
TRBD1 | NA | TRBJ1-1 | TRBV28 | TGTGCCAGCAGTTTAATAGACAGGGGGCGCGGCACTGAAGCTTTCTTT | CASSLIDRGRGTEAFF
NA | NA | TRBJ2-7 | TRBV7-9 | TGTGCCAGCAGCTTAGAAGGGGGGGGCGCCTACGAGCAGTACTTC | CASSLEGGGAYEQYF
NA | NA | TRBJ2-7 | TRBV6-1 | TGTGCCAGCAGTGAAGACTGGGCAGGGGGGCGTTGCGAGCAGTACTTC | CASSEDWAGGRCEQYF
TRBD2 | NA | TRBJ2-3 | TRBV30 | TGTGCCGGGTATAGCGGGGGGGCCGAGGATACGCAGTATTTT | CAGYSGGAEDTQYF
NA | NA | TRBJ2-7 | TRBV21-1 | TGTGCCAGCAGCCTAGACAGACCCTTTTGTCGTCGGTACTTC | CASSLDRPFCRRYF
NA | NA | TRBJ2-3 | TRBV9 | TGTGCCAGCAGCGTACACCCACAGAAAACAGATACGCAGTATTTT | CASSVHPQKTDTQYF
NA | NA | TRBJ2-7 | TRBV7-3 | TGTGCCAGCAGCTTAAGTAGTCTAGCAGGCGAGCAGTACTTC | CASSLSSLAGEQYF
NA | NA | TRBJ2-5 | TRBV2 | TGTGCCAGCGGGACTGCTGAAGAGACCCAGTACTTC | CASGTAEETQYF
NA | NA | TRBJ2-3 | TRBV4-1 | TGCGCCAGCAGCCAAATATTTGCAGATACGCAGTATTTT | CASSQIFADTQYF
NA | NA | TRBJ1-3 | TRBV11-2 | TGTGCCAGCACCCTAATAGCTGTCTCTGGAAACACCATATATTTT | CASTLIAVSGNTIYF
NA | NA | TRBJ1-1 | TRBV28 | TGTGCCAGCAGTCCCCCGGGAGGTCCGGAAGCTTTCTTT | CASSPPGGPEAFF